The 26 T cell receptor beta chains below come from one sample, sequenced in a study of graft-versus-host responses after intestinal transplantation. Measured with immunoSEQ multiplex PCR; TCRdb has only the in-frame clones, and not every one. The sample consists of approximately 37,000 clones, around 90% of them appearing once. Intraepithelial lymphocytes and lamina propria lymphocytes were released through processing of graft tissue. Here the sequenced sample was ileum tissue, taken around 190 days after intestinal transplant. The receptors here all came from a human patient who received an intestinal transplant, so some T cells may come from the graft donor.

This clone was detected once. The genes are TRBV5-6 and TRBJ1-2, with TRBD1 matching over 9 bases. Germline lookup yields CDR1 SGHDT and CDR2 YYEEEE. Trimming removed 7 bases from V and 0 bases from J; junction bases left unmatched: 13. The CDR3 length is 17 residues. The CDR3 DNA reads as TGTGCCAGCCGGATTGGACAGGGGAACAGGGCTAACTATGGCTACACCTTC. Amino acids: CASRIGQGNRANYGYTF.

Here the CDR3 DNA reads TGTGCCAGCAGCGTAGCGACTAGCGGGACCTACAATGAGCAGTTCTTC. Amino acid sequence: CASSVATSGTYNEQFF. The chain combines TRBV9 with TRBJ2-1; 11 nucleotides align to TRBD2. Trimming removed 0 bases from V and 2 bases from J; junction bases left unmatched: 1. The germline V gene encodes CDR1 SGDLS and CDR2 YYNGEE. CDR3 length: 16 residues.

The V gene is TRBV5-1, the J gene TRBJ1-5; D is undetermined. The CDR3 is 15 residues long. Germline V gene lookup returns CDR1 SGHRS and CDR2 YFSETQ. The germline V and J ends were trimmed by 2 bases and 5 bases, with 14 bases remaining between them. The CDR3 protein is CASSFNGGSDQPQHF. CDR3 sequence (DNA): TGCGCCAGCAGCTTCAATGGCGGCAGCGATCAGCCCCAGCATTTT.

This sequence joins TRBV28 and TRBJ1-3; no firm D call. Germline V gene data show CDR1 as MDHEN and CDR2 as SYDVKM. Trimming took 5 bases from V and 3 from J, leaving 14 bases between them. CDR3 length: 15 residues. CDR3 coding DNA: TGTGCCAGCAGTCCCATTTCTGCCGGTGGAAACACCATATATTTT. This codes for CASSPISAGGNTIYF.

This sequence joins TRBV5-1 and TRBJ2-1; 9 bases are shared with TRBD2. V was pared by 0 bases and J by 3 bases, with 1 base of the junction left unmatched. CDR1 and CDR2 from the germline V gene are SGHRS and YFSETQ. CDR3 length: 15 amino acids. The CDR3 loop is CASSLVAGDYNEQFF. The CDR3 bases are TGCGCCAGCAGCTTGGTAGCGGGAGACTACAATGAGCAGTTCTTC.

This sequence joins TRBV7-9 and TRBJ2-7; D gene uncertain. This CDR3 spans 14 amino acids. In germline, CDR1 is SEHNR, CDR2 FQNEAQ (reference sequence). V lost 3 bases and J lost 3, with 12 bases in between. The CDR3 sequence: CASSFGQVDYEQYF. The CDR3 nucleotides read TGTGCCAGCAGCTTCGGTCAGGTAGACTACGAGCAGTACTTC.

This chain uses TRBV6-5 with TRBJ1-1; D remains ambiguous. CDR3 size: 13 residues. Germline-derived CDR1 and CDR2 are MNHEY and SVGAGI. Trimming cost V 2 bases and J 0 bases, with 4 bases left between them. CDR3 DNA: TGTGCCAGCAGTTACGACATGAACACTGAAGCTTTCTTT. Protein: CASSYDMNTEAFF.

This chain uses TRBV6-1 with TRBJ1-1, with a possible D match to TRBD1 (5 bases). V was cut by 10 bases and J by 4 bases, with 19 bases left in between. This CDR3 is 14 amino acids long. Per the germline V gene, CDR1 is MNHNS and CDR2 is SASEGT. The CDR3 spells CATGGFGTGTEAFF. DNA of the CDR3: TGTGCCACCGGTGGTTTTGGGACGGGCACTGAAGCTTTCTTT.

This clone was detected only a few times. The gene calls are TRBV15 and TRBJ1-2, with 7 bases aligning to TRBD1. Germline CDR1 reads LNHNV; CDR2 reads YYDKDF (reference sequence). The CDR3 covers 14 residues. The trim removed 5 bases at V and 6 bases at J, leaving 9 bases unmatched. The CDR3 sequence: CATSLEDRSDGYTF. The DNA for the CDR3 is TGTGCCACCAGCCTAGAGGACAGGTCGGATGGCTACACCTTC.

This chain connects TRBV6-6 to TRBJ1-5; D not certain. Germline V gene data show CDR1 as MNHNY and CDR2 as SVGAGI (reference sequence). The CDR3 totals 15 residues. The ends were cut back, 0 bases at V and 7 bases at J, with 13 bases in the middle. CDR3 loop: CASSYSYGTVQPQHF. CDR3 coding DNA: TGTGCCAGCAGTTACTCGTATGGAACAGTCCAGCCCCAGCATTTT.

This sequence joins TRBV5-6 and TRBJ1-4; 9 bases are shared with TRBD1. Trimming cost V 4 bases and J 5 bases; bases outside gene matches: 6. The CDR3 extends over 15 amino acids. Germline CDR1 reads SGHDT; CDR2 reads YYEEEE. CDR3 DNA sequence: TGTGCCAGCAGCAGAGACAGGGGGTTAAATGAAAAACTGTTTTTT. It codes for CASSRDRGLNEKLFF.

The chain carries TRBV5-5 and TRBJ1-2; 7 nucleotides line up with TRBD1. After removal of 0 bases from V and 5 bases from J, the junction contained 7 bases not matched to a gene. CDR1 is SGHKS, CDR2 YYEKEE, per germline (reference sequence). CDR3 length: 15 amino acids. The CDR3 region is CASSLGLGGQYGYTF. The CDR3 coding sequence is TGTGCCAGCAGCTTGGGATTAGGGGGCCAGTATGGCTACACCTTC.

The CDR3 DNA follows: TGTGCCACCGGCGGGGTTGGGAACACCGGGGAGCTGTTTTTT. The encoded protein is CATGGVGNTGELFF. The V gene is TRBV15, the J gene TRBJ2-2; weak D call: TRBD2 (6 bases). Per the germline V gene, CDR1 is LNHNV and CDR2 is YYDKDF (reference sequence). The CDR3 covers 14 residues. Trimming cost V 8 bases and J 1 base, with 11 bases left between them.

The chain is built from TRBV11-2 and TRBJ2-7; tentative D call: TRBD1 (6 bases). Germline CDR1 reads SGHAT; CDR2 reads FQNNGV. The V end lost 6 bases, the J end lost 2 bases, and 11 bases lay between the germline ends. This CDR3 contains 13 residues. DNA of the CDR3: TGTGCCAGCAGTTCCGACAGGACCTACGAGCAGTACTTC. It is translated as CASSSDRTYEQYF.

V usage is TRBV5-4 and J usage is TRBJ2-5, with TRBD2 identical over 7 bases. TRBJ2-7 explains the end of the DNA better; the J call may be wrong. The length of the CDR3 is 14 residues. Germline CDR1 is SGHNT and CDR2 is YYREEE (reference sequence). CDR3 sequence reads: CASSPGLVSYEQYF. For the CDR3, the DNA is TGTGCCAGCAGCCCAGGACTAGTCTCCTACGAGCAGTACTTC.

The chain joins TRBV6-1 to TRBJ2-7; D call uncertain. V was pared by 1 base and J by 3 bases, with 16 bases between. The CDR3 runs 16 residues. Per the germline V gene, CDR1 is MNHNS and CDR2 is SASEGT. The CDR3 DNA is TGTGCCAGCAGTGAAGTTCCCCTGACCGGATACTACGAGCAGTACTTC. This encodes CASSEVPLTGYYEQYF.

The V gene is TRBV28, the J gene TRBJ2-7; the match to TRBD2 covers 14 bases. Germline V CDR1 and CDR2: MDHEN, SYDVKM. This CDR3 comprises 15 residues. Unmatched junction bases numbered 6, after V lost 6 bases and J lost 5 bases. The CDR3 spells CASSRMGLAGDEQYF. CDR3 nucleotide sequence: TGTGCCAGCAGCCGTATGGGACTAGCGGGAGACGAGCAGTACTTC.

CDR3 loop: CASSVQATGTDTQYF. CDR3 DNA: TGTGCCAGCAGCGTCCAAGCCACTGGCACAGATACGCAGTATTTT. The chain recombines TRBV9 with TRBJ2-3; D is unresolved. Trimming left V 2 bases short and J 1 base short, with 11 bases between. Germline CDR1 SGDLS, CDR2 YYNGEE. The CDR3 runs 15 residues.

The V and J genes are TRBV10-3 and TRBJ2-7, with 9 bases identical to TRBD2. Germline-derived CDR1 and CDR2 are ENHRY and SYGVKD. V lost 7 bases to trimming and J lost 5 bases; unmatched junction nucleotides: 9. This CDR3 spans 14 amino acids. CDR3 nucleotide sequence: TGTGCCATCAACCTGGGACTAGCTCCCCACGAGCAGTACTTC. This encodes CAINLGLAPHEQYF.

The genes are TRBV7-2 and TRBJ2-3, with D hard to call. The CDR3 loop spans 12 amino acids. Germline CDR1 and CDR2: SGHTA and FQGNSA. V dropped 5 bases and J dropped 10 bases, with 13 bases sitting between them. CDR3 residues: CASSNLVAPQYF. As DNA, the CDR3 is TGTGCCAGCAGCAATCTGGTAGCACCGCAGTATTTT.

The chain carries TRBV6-1 and TRBJ2-5; 7 bases align to TRBD2. CDR3 length: 14 amino acids. With V trimmed by 2 bases and J by 7 bases, 7 bases remained unmatched. Germline values: CDR1 MNHNS, CDR2 SASEGT. The CDR3 is CASSETWGGGTQYF. In nucleotides, the CDR3 is TGTGCCAGCAGTGAAACTTGGGGGGGTGGGACCCAGTACTTC.

The chain has TRBV10-3 and TRBJ2-5; D remains ambiguous. The DNA end is a closer match to TRBJ2-7, so the J assignment may be wrong. The CDR3 sequence is 12 residues long. The germline gives CDR1 ENHRY, CDR2 SYGVKD. The CDR3 is CAISESGYEQYF. CDR3 coding DNA: TGTGCCATCAGTGAGTCGGGGTACGAGCAGTACTTC.

A few counts support this clone. The gene calls are TRBV28 and TRBJ2-3; D possibly corresponds to TRBD1 (5 bases). The CDR3 covers 18 residues. Trimming stripped 3 bases from V and 2 bases from J, with 21 bases between. Germline V gives CDR1 MDHEN, CDR2 SYDVKM. Here the CDR3 reads CASSFLGQGLRPTDTQYF. In DNA form, the CDR3 reads TGTGCCAGCAGTTTCTTGGGGCAGGGCCTCAGGCCCACAGATACGCAGTATTTT.

The CDR3 DNA reads as TGTGCCAGCACCGACAGGAACACTGAAGCTTTCTTT. Protein sequence: CASTDRNTEAFF. The chain links TRBV2 to TRBJ1-1; D perhaps matches TRBD1 (5 bases). V lost 7 bases and J lost 1, with 7 bases in between. The CDR3 has 12 residues. CDR1 is SNHLY and CDR2 is FYNNEI in the germline V gene.

This chain links TRBV19 with TRBJ1-5; D unresolved. V shed 8 bases and J shed 6 bases, with 2 bases lying between them. This CDR3 is built from 9 residues. CDR1 is LNHDA, CDR2 SQIVND, per germline (reference sequence). The CDR3 coding sequence is TGTGCCAGTCTTCAGCCCCAGCATTTT. This encodes CASLQPQHF.

The chain couples TRBV7-9 to TRBJ2-6; no clear D. Trimming left V 5 bases short and J 0 bases short, with 8 bases between. The CDR3 has 15 residues. The germline V gene encodes CDR1 SEHNR and CDR2 FQNEAQ (reference sequence). For the CDR3, the DNA is TGTGCCAGCAGCGTCTACAGCTCTGGGGCCAACGTCCTGACTTTC. Translation gives CASSVYSSGANVLTF.